Listed below are T cell receptor beta chains from one sample, sequenced in a study of PD-1 blockade in classical Hodgkin lymphoma. Profiled with immunoSEQ multiplex PCR; TCRdb holds only in-frame clones, not every one. Here the sample spans under 100,000 clones, over 80% being singletons. The material was peripheral blood mononuclear cells (PBMCs), obtained at baseline. The source of these receptors is a human donor with classical Hodgkin lymphoma. Both conserved end residues are part of each CDR3. A D gene is named only where the DNA matches it firmly. Clone size is not always given. Where it is, it says once, few, many or a class for expanded clones.

cdr3_nt cdr3_aa d_call j_call v_call clone_size
TGTGCCAGCTCACCAGTTGGGGGAACACCTAATGAGCAGTTCTTC CASSPVGGTPNEQFF NA TRBJ2-1 TRBV18 NA
TGTGCCAGTAGTATGCAGGGGCTGAACACTGAAGCTTTCTTT CASSMQGLNTEAFF NA TRBJ1-1 TRBV19 NA
TGTGCCAGCAAATTTCAGGGGACTAATTCACCCCTCCACTTT CASKFQGTNSPLHF NA TRBJ1-6 TRBV6-5 NA
TGTGCCAGCAGCATTACGGGTACCTATGGCTACACCTTC CASSITGTYGYTF NA TRBJ1-2 TRBV7-2 NA
TGTGCCAGCCGTCGGACAGGCACAGATACGCAGTATTTT CASRRTGTDTQYF NA TRBJ2-3 TRBV11-2 NA
TGTGCCAGCAGCTTAGCGACGACAGGGTTCTACGAGCAGTACTTC CASSLATTGFYEQYF TRBD1 TRBJ2-7 TRBV7-8 once
TGTGCCAGCAGTGCGACAGGTCTTAGCAATCAGCCCCAGCATTTT CASSATGLSNQPQHF NA TRBJ1-5 TRBV2 NA
TGCGCCAGCAGCCCCTTTTCGTCCCACTCCTACAATGAGCAGTTCTTC CASSPFSSHSYNEQFF NA TRBJ2-1 TRBV5-1 NA
TGCGCCAGCGGTTTGATAGCGAGGGGAAGCTCTGGAAACACCATATATTTT CASGLIARGSSGNTIYF NA TRBJ1-3 TRBV10-2 NA
TGTGCCAGCAGTGAAGCGGTTGCAGGGTTTACCCCTCAGCCCCAGCATTTT CASSEAVAGFTPQPQHF NA TRBJ1-5 TRBV6-1 NA
TGTGCCAGCAGCTCCAAACAGGGCTCAGATACGCAGTATTTT CASSSKQGSDTQYF NA TRBJ2-3 TRBV13 NA
TGTGCCAGCTCACCGGGACAGGAAAACATTCAGTACTTC CASSPGQENIQYF TRBD1 TRBJ2-4 TRBV18 NA
TGTGCCAGCAGCTTAATAGCGGGAGATCAGACAGATACGCAGTATTTT CASSLIAGDQTDTQYF TRBD2 TRBJ2-3 TRBV9 NA
TGTGCCAGTAGGCTAAGCGGGAGAGGCAATGAGCAGTTCTTC CASRLSGRGNEQFF TRBD2 TRBJ2-1 TRBV19 NA
TGCGCCAGCAGCTTGGATGGGACAGTTTACAATGAGCAGTTCTTC CASSLDGTVYNEQFF TRBD1 TRBJ2-1 TRBV5-1 NA
TGTGCTAGTGGTTCACCGGGGGGACACTCCTATGGCTACACCTTC CASGSPGGHSYGYTF NA TRBJ1-2 TRBV12-5 NA
TGTGCCAGCAGTTACACGGGAGGGCCCGGGGACGAGCAGTACTTC CASSYTGGPGDEQYF TRBD2 TRBJ2-7 TRBV6-6 NA